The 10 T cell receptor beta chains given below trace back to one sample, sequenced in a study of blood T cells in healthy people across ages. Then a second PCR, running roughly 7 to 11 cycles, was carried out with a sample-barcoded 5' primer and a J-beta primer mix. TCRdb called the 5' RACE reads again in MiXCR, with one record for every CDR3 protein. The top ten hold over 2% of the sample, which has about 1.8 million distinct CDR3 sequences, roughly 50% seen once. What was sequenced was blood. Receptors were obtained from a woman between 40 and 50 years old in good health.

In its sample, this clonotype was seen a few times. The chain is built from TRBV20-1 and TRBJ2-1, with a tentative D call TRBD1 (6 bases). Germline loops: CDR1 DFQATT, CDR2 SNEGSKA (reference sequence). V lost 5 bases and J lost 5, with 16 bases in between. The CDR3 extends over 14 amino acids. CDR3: CSAGLQGFNNEQFF. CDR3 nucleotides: TGCAGTGCTGGACTCCAGGGGTTTAACAATGAGCAGTTCTTC.

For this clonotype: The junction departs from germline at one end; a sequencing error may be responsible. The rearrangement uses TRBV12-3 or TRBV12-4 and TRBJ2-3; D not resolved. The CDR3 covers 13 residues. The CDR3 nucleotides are TGTGCCAGCAGTTGGGCCCCATCAGATGCGCAGTATTTT. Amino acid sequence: CASSWAPSDAQYF.

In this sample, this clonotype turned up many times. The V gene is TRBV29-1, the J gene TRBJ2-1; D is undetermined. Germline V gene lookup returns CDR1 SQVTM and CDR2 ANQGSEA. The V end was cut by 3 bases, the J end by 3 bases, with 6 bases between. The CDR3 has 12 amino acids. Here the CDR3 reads CSVDHSYNEQFF. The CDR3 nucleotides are TGCAGCGTTGATCACAGCTACAATGAGCAGTTCTTC.

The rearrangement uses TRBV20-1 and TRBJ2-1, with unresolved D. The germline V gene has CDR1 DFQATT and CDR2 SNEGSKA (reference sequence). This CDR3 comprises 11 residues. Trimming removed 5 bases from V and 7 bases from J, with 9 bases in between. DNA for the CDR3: TGCAGTGCTGCACGGAGTAATGAGCAGTTCTTC. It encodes CSAARSNEQFF.

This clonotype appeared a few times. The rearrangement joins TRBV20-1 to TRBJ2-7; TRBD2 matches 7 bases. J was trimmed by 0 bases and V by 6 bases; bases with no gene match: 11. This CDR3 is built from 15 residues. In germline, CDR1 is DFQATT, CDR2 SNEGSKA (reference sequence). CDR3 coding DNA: TGCAGTGCGCTGATCCTGGGGGGGAGCTCCTACGAGCAGTACTTC. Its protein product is CSALILGGSSYEQYF.

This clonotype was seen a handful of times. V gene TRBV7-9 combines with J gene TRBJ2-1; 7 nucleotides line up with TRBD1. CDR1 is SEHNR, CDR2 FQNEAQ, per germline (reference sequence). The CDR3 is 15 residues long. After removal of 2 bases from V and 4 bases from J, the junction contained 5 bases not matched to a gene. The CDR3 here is CASSLSLGQYNEQFF. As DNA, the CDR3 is TGTGCCAGCAGCTTATCCTTGGGACAGTACAATGAGCAGTTCTTC.

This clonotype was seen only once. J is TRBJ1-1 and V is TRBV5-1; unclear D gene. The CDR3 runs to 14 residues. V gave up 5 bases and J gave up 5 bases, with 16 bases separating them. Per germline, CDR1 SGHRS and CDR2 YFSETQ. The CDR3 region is CASRRTPPGTEAFF. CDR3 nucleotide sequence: TGCGCCAGCAGACGAACCCCCCCGGGTACTGAAGCTTTCTTT.

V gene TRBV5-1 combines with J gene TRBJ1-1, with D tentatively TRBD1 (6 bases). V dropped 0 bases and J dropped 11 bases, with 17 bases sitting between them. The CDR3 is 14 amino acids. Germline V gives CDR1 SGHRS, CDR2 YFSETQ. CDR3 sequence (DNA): TGCGCCAGCAGCTTGGGGGGGACAACCAGGTGGGCTTTCTTT. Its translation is CASSLGGTTRWAFF.

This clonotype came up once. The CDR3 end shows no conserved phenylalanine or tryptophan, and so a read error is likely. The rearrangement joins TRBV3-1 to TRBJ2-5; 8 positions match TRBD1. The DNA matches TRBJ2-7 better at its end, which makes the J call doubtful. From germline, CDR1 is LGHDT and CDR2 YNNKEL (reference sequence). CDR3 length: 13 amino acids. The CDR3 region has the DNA TGTGCCAGCAGCCCCGGACAGGGCTACGAGCAGTACATC. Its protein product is CASSPGQGYEQYI.

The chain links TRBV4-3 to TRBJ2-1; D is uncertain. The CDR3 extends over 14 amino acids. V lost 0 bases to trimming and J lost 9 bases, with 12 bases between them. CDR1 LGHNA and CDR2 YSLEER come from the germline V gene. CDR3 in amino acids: CASSQDRVSGEQFF. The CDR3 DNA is TGCGCCAGCAGCCAAGATCGGGTCAGTGGTGAGCAGTTCTTC.